The clone carrying this T cell receptor (beta chain) occurred once. Its antigen remains unidentified. CDR1 and CDR2 (germline): GTSNPN, SVGIG (reference sequence). The CDR3 contains 16 residues. V lost 7 bases, J lost 3 bases, and 25 bases lay in between. PCR involved 60 Vbeta and 13 Jbeta primers. Profiling relied on immunoSEQ multiplex PCR, and the TCRdb table lists in-frame clones only, not all of them. The data contain 250,000 to 300,000 clones, around four fifths of them seen just once; the ten biggest clones take up roughly 2%. This sample was taken from a study of cytomegalovirus exposure and HLA in healthy donors. On the study more broadly: Drawn from HLA-typed donors, tens of millions of unique TCRs were held in an early data release. General study points: Some V segments (TRBV6-2 and TRBV6-3 among them) were excluded as indistinguishable. Presence/absence analyses took donor sequencing depth as roughly uniform. Later work found that TCR association rates differed between HLA loci; DRB1 had the most and HLA-C the fewest.

This chain joins TRBV30 and TRBJ2-7; D may be TRBD1 (8 bases). The sequenced sample was PBMCs. This receptor was taken from a woman aged 40 to 50 in good health and CMV-seropositive. The CDR3 nucleotides read TGTGCCTTAAGCAGGGGGCCCGGACTAGTAGTCTACGAGCAGTACTTC. Protein sequence: CALSRGPGLVVYEQYF.